This T cell receptor (beta chain) was obtained from a study of monozygotic twins with cystic fibrosis. Study observations and caveats: Shared CDR3 numbers were not associated with age, concordance or severity. The repertoire was suggested to be naive-dominated, clonality median about 0.0094. Nucleotide-identical clonotype sharing was significantly higher within monozygotic CF twin pairs than between unrelated CF individuals. J usage was most co-twin-similar in 8 of 16 pairs, V in 13.

This CDR3 contains 13 residues. CDR1 LNHDA and CDR2 SQIVND come from the germline V gene (reference sequence). V lost 5 bases to trimming and J lost 5 bases; unmatched junction nucleotides: 4. Some clones are missing from TCRdb's copy, which holds only in-frame ones; the method was immunoSEQ multiplex PCR. The sample consists of 35,000 or so clones, about 87% of them appearing once. This clone was counted only a few times. Its antigen is not known. Source material: blood. The receptor's source is a girl aged 2 to 9 with cystic fibrosis. This rearrangement joins TRBV19 to TRBJ2-7; 9 bases are shared with TRBD2. CDR3 sequence reads: CASSPRGGHEQYF. The CDR3, as DNA: TGTGCCAGTAGTCCGCGGGGGGGCCACGAGCAGTACTTC.